This section outlines one T cell receptor (beta chain) sequence together with its context. PCR involved 60 Vbeta and 13 Jbeta primers. Here immunoSEQ multiplex PCR was the method, and the copy in TCRdb shows in-frame clones only, minus some. The table shows about 140,000 clones, with 70% to 80% occurring only once. The data were taken from a study of cytomegalovirus exposure and HLA in healthy donors. The ends were cut back, 6 bases at V and 0 bases at J, with 9 bases in the middle. The CDR3 is made up of 14 amino acids. CDR1 SNHLY and CDR2 FYNNEI come from the germline V gene. The sequence was obtained from a man between 25 and 39 years old in good health and CMV-seronegative. The specimen was PBMCs. The genes are TRBV2 and TRBJ2-1; D not resolved. The CDR3 protein is CASRARPSYNEQFF. The CDR3 DNA follows: TGTGCCAGCAGGGCGAGGCCCTCCTACAATGAGCAGTTCTTC.